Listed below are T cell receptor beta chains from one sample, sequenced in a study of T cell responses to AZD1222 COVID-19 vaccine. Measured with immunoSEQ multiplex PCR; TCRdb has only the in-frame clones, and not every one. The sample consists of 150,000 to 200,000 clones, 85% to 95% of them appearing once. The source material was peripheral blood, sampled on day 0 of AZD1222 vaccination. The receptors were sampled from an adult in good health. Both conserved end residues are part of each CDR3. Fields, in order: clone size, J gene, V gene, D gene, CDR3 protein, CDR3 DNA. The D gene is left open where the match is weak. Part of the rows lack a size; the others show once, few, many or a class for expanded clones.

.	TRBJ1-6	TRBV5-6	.	CASSRVGSSYNSPLHF	TGTGCCAGCAGTCGAGTGGGGAGCTCCTATAATTCACCCCTCCACTTT
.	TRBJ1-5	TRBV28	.	CASYSNQPQHF	TGTGCCTCTTATAGCAATCAGCCCCAGCATTTT
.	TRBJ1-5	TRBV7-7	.	CASSLTPNQPQHF	TGTGCCAGCAGCTTAACTCCCAATCAGCCCCAGCATTTT
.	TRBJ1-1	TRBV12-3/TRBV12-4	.	CASSLGLDTEAFF	TGTGCCAGCAGTTTAGGGTTGGACACTGAAGCTTTCTTT
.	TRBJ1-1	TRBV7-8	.	CASSLTVHTEAFF	TGTGCCAGCAGCTTGACAGTCCACACTGAAGCTTTCTTT
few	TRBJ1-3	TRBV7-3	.	CASSSYSGNTIYF	TGTGCCAGCAGCTCCTACTCTGGAAACACCATATATTTT
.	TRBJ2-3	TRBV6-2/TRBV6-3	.	CASSYSTHWLYTQYF	TGTGCCAGCAGTTACTCAACTCATTGGTTGTATACGCAGTATTTT
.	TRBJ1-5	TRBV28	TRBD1	CASSYHGQGGQPQHF	TGTGCCAGCAGTTATCACGGACAGGGGGGCCAGCCCCAGCATTTT
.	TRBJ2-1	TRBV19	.	CASSPYFSPRYNEQFF	TGTGCCAGTAGTCCTTATTTCTCACCACGATACAATGAGCAGTTCTTC
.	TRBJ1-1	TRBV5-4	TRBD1	CASSYRQGREMGTEAFF	TGTGCCAGCAGCTACCGACAGGGGCGCGAGATGGGCACTGAAGCTTTCTTT
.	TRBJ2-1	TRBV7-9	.	CASSPIRGSSYNEQFF	TGTGCCAGCAGTCCCATCCGGGGCAGCTCCTACAATGAGCAGTTCTTC
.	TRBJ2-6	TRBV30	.	CAWRTSGANVLTF	TGTGCCTGGAGGACCTCTGGGGCCAACGTCCTGACTTTC
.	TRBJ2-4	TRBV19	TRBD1	CARCGQGPYKNIQYF	TGTGCCAGGTGCGGACAGGGACCCTACAAAAACATTCAGTACTTC
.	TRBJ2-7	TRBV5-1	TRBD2	CASSPIPPTSGGTYEQYF	TGCGCCAGCAGCCCAATCCCCCCGACTAGCGGGGGAACCTACGAGCAGTACTTC
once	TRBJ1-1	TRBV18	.	CASSSRDGGGTEAFF	TGTGCCAGCTCAAGCCGGGACGGAGGAGGCACTGAAGCTTTCTTT
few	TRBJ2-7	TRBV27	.	CASSLLYGSYEQYF	TGTGCCAGCAGTTTATTGTACGGCTCCTACGAGCAGTACTTC
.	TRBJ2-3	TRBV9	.	CASSVQGADTQYF	TGTGCCAGCAGCGTTCAGGGCGCAGATACGCAGTATTTT
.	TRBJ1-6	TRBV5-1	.	CASSLGSPLHF	TGCGCCAGCAGCTTAGGATCACCCCTCCACTTT
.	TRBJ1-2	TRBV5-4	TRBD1	CASSPGDRVYGYTF	TGTGCCAGCAGCCCGGGGGACAGGGTCTATGGCTACACCTTC
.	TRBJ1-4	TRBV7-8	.	CASSQQGPGEKLFF	TGTGCCAGCAGTCAACAGGGCCCAGGGGAAAAACTGTTTTTT
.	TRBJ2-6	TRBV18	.	CASSPGISSGANVLTF	TGTGCCAGCTCCCCCGGGATCTCCTCTGGGGCCAACGTCCTGACTTTC
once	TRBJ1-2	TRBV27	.	CASSPGDGVVYGYTF	TGTGCCAGCAGTCCGGGGGATGGGGTAGTCTATGGCTACACCTTC
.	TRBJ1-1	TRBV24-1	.	CATRRGAGTEAFF	TGTGCCACCAGACGGGGGGCAGGAACTGAAGCTTTCTTT
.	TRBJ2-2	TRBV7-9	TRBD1	CASSPRTGKDTGELFF	TGTGCCAGCAGCCCTCGGACAGGAAAAGACACCGGGGAGCTGTTTTTT
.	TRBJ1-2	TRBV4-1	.	CASSQEEGHGYTF	TGCGCCAGCAGCCAAGAGGAGGGCCATGGCTACACCTTC
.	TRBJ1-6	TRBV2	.	CASRTDGGTDSPLHF	TGTGCCAGCAGGACGGACGGGGGGACGGATTCACCCCTCCACTTT
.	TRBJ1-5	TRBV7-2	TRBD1	CASSPSRDRGGPQHF	TGTGCCAGCAGCCCGAGCCGGGACAGGGGTGGGCCCCAGCATTTT
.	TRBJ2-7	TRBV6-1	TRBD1	CASSDLDRELEQYF	TGTGCCAGCAGTGACCTGGACAGGGAGCTCGAGCAGTACTTC
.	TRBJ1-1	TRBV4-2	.	CASSQTGWTEAFF	TGTGCCAGCAGCCAAACCGGTTGGACTGAAGCTTTCTTT
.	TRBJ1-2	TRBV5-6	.	CASSFGTENYGYTF	TGTGCCAGCAGCTTCGGGACGGAAAACTATGGCTACACCTTC
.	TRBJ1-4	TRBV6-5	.	CASSLEVRQEKLFF	TGTGCCAGCAGTCTAGAGGTCAGACAGGAAAAACTGTTTTTT
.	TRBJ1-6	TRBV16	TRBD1	CASSQQGGSYNSPLHF	TGTGCCAGCAGCCAACAGGGGGGCTCCTATAATTCACCCCTCCACTTT
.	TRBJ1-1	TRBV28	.	CASRPPPHRDTEAFF	TGTGCCAGCAGACCCCCCCCACACCGGGACACTGAAGCTTTCTTT
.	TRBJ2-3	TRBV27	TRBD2	CASSLGLAGGSGTDTQYF	TGTGCCAGCAGTTTAGGGCTAGCGGGGGGGTCTGGCACAGATACGCAGTATTTT
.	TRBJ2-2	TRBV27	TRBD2	CAKAGGIAGGNTGELFF	TGTGCCAAAGCGGGTGGAATAGCGGGGGGGAACACCGGGGAGCTGTTTTTT
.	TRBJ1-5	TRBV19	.	CASSRTNTARQPQHF	TGTGCCAGTAGCCGGACCAACACAGCGAGACAGCCCCAGCATTTT
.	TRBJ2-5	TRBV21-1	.	CASNQTLTSGGDRETQYF	TGTGCCAGCAATCAAACCTTGACTAGCGGGGGGGATCGGGAGACCCAGTACTTC
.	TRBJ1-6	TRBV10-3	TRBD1	CATKTGGNSPLHF	TGTGCCACCAAGACAGGGGGTAATTCACCCCTCCACTTT
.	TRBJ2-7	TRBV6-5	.	CASRRQGRRVEQYF	TGTGCCAGCAGGCGACAGGGTCGGAGGGTCGAGCAGTACTTC
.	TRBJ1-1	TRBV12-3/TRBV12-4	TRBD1	CASRKGQGGGAFF	TGTGCCAGCAGGAAAGGACAGGGCGGTGGAGCTTTCTTT
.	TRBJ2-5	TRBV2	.	CASRDAGSGGETQYF	TGTGCCAGCAGGGATGCGGGGTCAGGGGGAGAGACCCAGTACTTC
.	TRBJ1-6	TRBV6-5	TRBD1	CASSPRDRDSPLHF	TGTGCCAGCAGTCCCCGGGACAGGGATTCACCCCTCCACTTT
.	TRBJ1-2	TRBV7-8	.	CASSYLSGVNYGYTF	TGTGCCAGCAGCTACCTGTCGGGAGTTAACTATGGCTACACCTTC
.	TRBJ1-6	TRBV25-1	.	CASSGGSGFRSPLHF	TGTGCCAGCAGCGGAGGTTCAGGGTTTAGGTCACCCCTCCACTTT
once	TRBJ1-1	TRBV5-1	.	CASSQAPGGAEAFF	TGCGCCAGCAGCCAAGCCCCGGGGGGGGCTGAAGCTTTCTTT
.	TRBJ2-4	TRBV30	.	CAWSPTAKNIQYF	TGTGCCTGGAGCCCCACGGCCAAAAACATTCAGTACTTC
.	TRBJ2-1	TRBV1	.	CTSSQESPGGQYRSSYNEQFF	TGCACCAGCAGCCAAGAATCCCCCGGGGGGCAATACAGGAGCTCCTACAATGAGCAGTTCTTC
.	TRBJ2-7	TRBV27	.	CASSFRGSYEQYF	TGTGCCAGCAGTTTCCGAGGCTCCTACGAGCAGTACTTC
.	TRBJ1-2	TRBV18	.	CASSEQGYQGYTF	TGTGCCAGCTCCGAACAGGGCTACCAAGGCTACACCTTC
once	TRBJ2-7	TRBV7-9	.	CASTPLGSYEQYF	TGTGCCAGCACCCCTCTGGGTTCCTACGAGCAGTACTTC
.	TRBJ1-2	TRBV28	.	CASSLVAQGLLGYTF	TGTGCCAGCAGTTTAGTCGCACAGGGCCTTCTTGGCTACACCTTC
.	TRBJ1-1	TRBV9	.	CASSVGVKPIGTEAFF	TGTGCCAGCAGCGTAGGTGTCAAACCGATTGGGACTGAAGCTTTCTTT
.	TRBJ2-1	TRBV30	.	CAWSGEGAGNQFF	TGTGCCTGGAGTGGGGAAGGGGCAGGGAATCAGTTCTTC